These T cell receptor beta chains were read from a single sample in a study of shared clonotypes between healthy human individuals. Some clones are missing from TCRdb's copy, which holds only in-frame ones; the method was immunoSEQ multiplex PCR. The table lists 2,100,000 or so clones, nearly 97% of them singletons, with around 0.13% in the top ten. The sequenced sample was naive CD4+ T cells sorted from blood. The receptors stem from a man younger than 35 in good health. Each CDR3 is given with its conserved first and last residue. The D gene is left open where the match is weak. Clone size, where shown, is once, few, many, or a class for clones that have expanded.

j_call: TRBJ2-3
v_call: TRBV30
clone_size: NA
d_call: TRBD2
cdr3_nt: TGTGCCTGGGTCACTAGCGGGGCCACAGATACGCAGTATTTT
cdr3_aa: CAWVTSGATDTQYF

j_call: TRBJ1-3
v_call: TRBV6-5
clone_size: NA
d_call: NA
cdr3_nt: TGTGCCAGCAGCCGACAGCCCGGGGAGGGAAACACCATATATTTT
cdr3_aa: CASSRQPGEGNTIYF

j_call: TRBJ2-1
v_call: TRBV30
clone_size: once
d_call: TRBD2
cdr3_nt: TGTGCCTGGAGTGTCGGACTAGCGGGGGAACGGAATGAGCAGTTCTTC
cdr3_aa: CAWSVGLAGERNEQFF

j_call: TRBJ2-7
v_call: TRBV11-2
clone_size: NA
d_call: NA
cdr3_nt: TGTGCCAGCAGCCCGGGACCGGTAACCTACGAGCAGTACTTC
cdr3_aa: CASSPGPVTYEQYF

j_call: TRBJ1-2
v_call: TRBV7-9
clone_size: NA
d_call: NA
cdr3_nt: TGTGCCAGCAGCTTAGTACAGGCTACTAACTATGGCTACACCTTC
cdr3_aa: CASSLVQATNYGYTF

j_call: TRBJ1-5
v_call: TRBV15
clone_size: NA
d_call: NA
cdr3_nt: TGTGCCACCAGCAGAGATAATAGGAGCAATCAGCCCCAGCATTTT
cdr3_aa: CATSRDNRSNQPQHF

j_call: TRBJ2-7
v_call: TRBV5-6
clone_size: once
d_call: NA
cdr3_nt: TGTGCCAGCAGCTTGCTCGTTAACGAGCAGTACTTC
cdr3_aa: CASSLLVNEQYF

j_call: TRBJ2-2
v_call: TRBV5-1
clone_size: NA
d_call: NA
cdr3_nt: TGCGCCAGCCGTGCGGGATCGAACACCGGGGAGCTGTTTTTT
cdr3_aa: CASRAGSNTGELFF

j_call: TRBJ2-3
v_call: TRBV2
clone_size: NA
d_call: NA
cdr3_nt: TGTGCCAGCACGGACTCCCCTCGCACAGATACGCAGTATTTT
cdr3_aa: CASTDSPRTDTQYF

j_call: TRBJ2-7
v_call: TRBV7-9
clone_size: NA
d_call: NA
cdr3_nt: TGTGCCAGCAGCTTACGGGGGATGGAGCCCTACGAGCAGTACTTC
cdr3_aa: CASSLRGMEPYEQYF

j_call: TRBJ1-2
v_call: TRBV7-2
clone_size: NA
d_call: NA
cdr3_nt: TGTGCCAGCAGCTTAGCGGCAGGCTCATCCTATGGCTACACCTTC
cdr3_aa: CASSLAAGSSYGYTF

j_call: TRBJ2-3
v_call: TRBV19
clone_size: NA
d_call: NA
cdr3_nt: TGTGCCAGTAGTCCCGGAGCGGGCATTACAGATACGCAGTATTTT
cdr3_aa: CASSPGAGITDTQYF

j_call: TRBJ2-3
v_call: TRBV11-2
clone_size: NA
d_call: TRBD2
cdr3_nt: TGTGCCAGCAGCTTAGTGGCTAGCGGGGGCACAGATACGCAGTATTTT
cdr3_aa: CASSLVASGGTDTQYF